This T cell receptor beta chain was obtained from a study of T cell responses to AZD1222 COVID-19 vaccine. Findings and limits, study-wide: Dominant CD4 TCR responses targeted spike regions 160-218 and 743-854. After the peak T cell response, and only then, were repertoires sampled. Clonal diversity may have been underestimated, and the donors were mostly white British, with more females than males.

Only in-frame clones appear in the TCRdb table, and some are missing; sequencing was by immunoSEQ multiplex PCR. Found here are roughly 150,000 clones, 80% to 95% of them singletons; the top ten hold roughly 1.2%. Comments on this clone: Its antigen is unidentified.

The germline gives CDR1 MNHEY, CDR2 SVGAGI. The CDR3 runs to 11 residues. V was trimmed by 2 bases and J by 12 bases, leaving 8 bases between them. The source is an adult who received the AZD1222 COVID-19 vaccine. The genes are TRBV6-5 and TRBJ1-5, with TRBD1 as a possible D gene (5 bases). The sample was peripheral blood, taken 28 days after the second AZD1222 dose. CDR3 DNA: TGTGCCAGCAGTTACAGGGGCCTCCAGCATTTT. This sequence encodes CASSYRGLQHF.